What follows describes a single T cell receptor beta chain. CDR1 is SGHNT and CDR2 is YYREEE in the germline V gene (reference sequence). J gave up 0 bases and V 4 bases, and 11 bases lay outside the gene matches. This CDR3 has 18 amino acids. The entry originates in a study of cytotoxic CD8 clonotypes in ibrutinib-treated CLL. TCRdb's table, derived via immunoSEQ multiplex PCR, lists solely in-frame clones and lacks some. In the table there are 130,000 or so clones, around four fifths of which are singletons. Frozen PBMC stocks contributed around 2 micrograms of genomic DNA to the TCR beta libraries.

The chain is built from TRBV5-4 and TRBJ1-3; 9 bases map to TRBD1. Sample: PBMCs, taken after 24 months of ibrutinib treatment. This TCR derives from a human donor with chronic lymphocytic leukemia. The CDR3 spells CASSATGGELSSGNTIYF. DNA for the CDR3: TGTGCCAGCAGCGCTACAGGGGGCGAATTAAGCTCTGGAAACACCATATATTTT.